Listed below are T cell receptor beta chains from one sample, sequenced in a study of blood T cell repertoires in COVID-19. Using immunoSEQ multiplex PCR, the repertoire was profiled, and TCRdb retains in-frame clones only, with some absent. This sample has 250,000 to 300,000 clones, with approximately 82% found just once. The sequenced sample consisted of peripheral blood. The source is a woman aged 18-29 years with acute or convalescent COVID-19. Each CDR3 is given with its conserved first and last residue. The D gene is left open where the match is weak. Size values are once, few and many counts, or a class for expanded clones, and some rows have none.

V: TRBV7-9
J: TRBJ2-5
D: .
size: .
DNA: TGTGCCAGCAACCCGTCCGGCGGGAAAGAGACCCAGTACTTC
CDR3: CASNPSGGKETQYF

V: TRBV5-1
J: TRBJ1-2
D: .
size: .
DNA: TGCGCCAGCAGCAAGGACAGAATGAGTGGCTACACCTTC
CDR3: CASSKDRMSGYTF

V: TRBV7-2
J: TRBJ2-2
D: TRBD2
size: .
DNA: TGTGCCAGCAGCTTAATTGGTGGGAGGGTGAACACCGGGGAGCTGTTTTTT
CDR3: CASSLIGGRVNTGELFF

V: TRBV7-2
J: TRBJ1-6
D: .
size: .
DNA: TGTGCCAGCAGCACTCAGACAGGCCCAGTGACCCTCCACTTT
CDR3: CASSTQTGPVTLHF

V: TRBV24-1
J: TRBJ2-3
D: .
size: many
DNA: TGTGCCACCAGTGACCATGACAGGGGAGGGGATACGCAGTATTTT
CDR3: CATSDHDRGGDTQYF

V: TRBV27
J: TRBJ2-7
D: .
size: .
DNA: TGTGCCAGCAGTTCCCCGGTCGATCACTCCTACGAGCAGTACTTC
CDR3: CASSSPVDHSYEQYF

V: TRBV3-1/TRBV3-2
J: TRBJ2-1
D: TRBD2
size: .
DNA: TGTGCCAGCAGCCAAGGAACGGCGGGAGATCCCTCCTACAATGAGCAGTTCTTC
CDR3: CASSQGTAGDPSYNEQFF

V: TRBV28
J: TRBJ1-4
D: TRBD1
size: .
DNA: TGTGCCAGCAGTCCATACCCCACAGGGGGCGTGGTTGAAAAACTGTTTTTT
CDR3: CASSPYPTGGVVEKLFF

V: TRBV25-1
J: TRBJ2-7
D: TRBD2
size: .
DNA: TGTGCCAGCAGTGAAGCGGGAGGGCCCGCCGAGCAGTACTTC
CDR3: CASSEAGGPAEQYF

V: TRBV5-4
J: TRBJ1-6
D: .
size: .
DNA: TGTGCCAGCAGCTCAGGACAGAATTATAATTCACCCCTCCACTTT
CDR3: CASSSGQNYNSPLHF

V: TRBV5-6
J: TRBJ2-1
D: .
size: .
DNA: TGTGCCAGCAGCTTACAGGGCCGCTACAATGAGCAGTTCTTC
CDR3: CASSLQGRYNEQFF

V: TRBV7-8
J: TRBJ1-5
D: .
size: .
DNA: TGTGCCAGCAGCTTAGGGTACGGCGGGGGCAATCAGCCCCAGCATTTT
CDR3: CASSLGYGGGNQPQHF

V: TRBV6-5
J: TRBJ2-1
D: .
size: .
DNA: TGTGCCAGCAATGGGGCCAACCTACAGAATGAGCAGTTCTTC
CDR3: CASNGANLQNEQFF

V: TRBV20-1
J: TRBJ2-6
D: .
size: .
DNA: TGCAGTGCTAGTCAAATCGGGGCTGGGGCCAACGTCCTGACTTTC
CDR3: CSASQIGAGANVLTF

V: TRBV29-1
J: TRBJ1-2
D: TRBD1
size: .
DNA: TGCAGCGTGGAACAGGGGATTAACTATGGCTACACCTTC
CDR3: CSVEQGINYGYTF

V: TRBV28
J: TRBJ2-7
D: TRBD2
size: .
DNA: TGTGCCAGCAGTCCTCAGACTAGCGGGAGGAACGAGCAGTACTTC
CDR3: CASSPQTSGRNEQYF

V: TRBV28
J: TRBJ1-2
D: .
size: .
DNA: TGTGCCAGCAGTTTATCTGTAGGGAGTGGCTACACCTTC
CDR3: CASSLSVGSGYTF

V: TRBV7-2
J: TRBJ1-1
D: TRBD1
size: .
DNA: TGTGCCAGCAGTAATACAGGGGGTGGCACTGAAGCTTTCTTT
CDR3: CASSNTGGGTEAFF

V: TRBV3-1/TRBV3-2
J: TRBJ2-3
D: TRBD1
size: .
DNA: TGTGCCAGCAGCCAAGGACAGGGGCCAGATACGCAGTATTTT
CDR3: CASSQGQGPDTQYF

V: TRBV11-2
J: TRBJ1-1
D: .
size: .
DNA: TGTGCCAGCAGCCTTCCAGGGCGAGAAGCTTTCTTT
CDR3: CASSLPGREAFF